A single sample gave rise to the 3 T cell receptor beta chains below, sequenced in a study of T cells in Graves' hyperthyroidism and ophthalmopathy. Using RNA transcripts as the source, TCR beta CDR3 regions were amplified. RT-PCR in the first round (using the HTBI primer set) targeted the TCR CDR3. TCRdb processed the multiplex PCR reads anew with MiXCR; each CDR3 protein has one entry. This sample has approximately 590,000 distinct CDR3 sequences, with around 45% found just once. The sequencing sample was made of peripheral blood or thyroid tissue (not recorded which). The source is a woman aged 18-29 years with Graves' hyperthyroidism.

This rearrangement joins TRBV5-1 to TRBJ2-7; D may be TRBD2 (5 bases). The CDR3 is made up of 14 amino acids. CDR1 and CDR2 (germline): SGHRS, YFSETQ. V dropped 0 bases and J dropped 0 bases, with 7 bases sitting between them. The CDR3 spells CASSLGLLSYEQYF. CDR3 in DNA: TGCGCCAGCAGCTTGGGACTACTCTCCTACGAGCAGTACTTC.

As regards this clonotype: Germline is not matched at one junction end, which may reflect a read error. The gene calls are TRBV7-3 and TRBJ1-1; D is unclear. Germline lookup yields CDR1 SGHTA and CDR2 FQGTGA. CDR3 size: 15 residues. The CDR3 bases are TGTGCCAGCAGCTTAATCACACACATGAACACTGAGGCTTTCTTT. It encodes CASSLITHMNTEAFF.

In this sample, this clonotype turned up a few times. This chain joins TRBV20-1 and TRBJ2-7, with 14 bases aligning to TRBD2. J lost 7 bases, V lost 5 bases, and 4 bases had no gene match. Per the germline V gene, CDR1 is DFQATT and CDR2 is SNEGSKA (reference sequence). The length of the CDR3 is 13 residues. Here the CDR3 DNA reads TGCAGTGCTCCGGGACTAGCGGGAGAAGAGCAGTACTTC. Translation: CSAPGLAGEEQYF.